This TCR beta chain originates from a study of metastatic and nonmetastatic thyroid tumors. Study as a whole: The study looked at repertoires side by side in blood and in tumor or nodule tissue from malignant and benign thyroid patients. The study, taken as a whole, reports: As reported, TCR beta diversity in blood and tumor was significantly higher in malignant thyroid tumors than in benign nodules.

For this clone: Antigen specificity is unknown.

Prior to thyroid surgery, none of the patients had received any treatment. Original processing notes: A classifier for distant metastasis in papillary thyroid cancer was constructed using CDR3 differences observed across clinicopathological groups. TCRdb re-called the PCR reads via MiXCR. For this entry, the V and J calls and clone size follow TCRdb and not the study's own pipeline. Of approximately 16,000 clones detected, under 35% appear once; the ten largest clones hold roughly 14%. The CDR3 is 15 amino acids. V lost 5 bases and J 7 bases, leaving 17 bases between the germline ends. CDR1 is MDHEN, CDR2 SYDVKM, per germline.

The rearrangement links TRBV28 to TRBJ2-2; no definite D call. The clonotype was recovered from a female donor with papillary thyroid cancer or a benign thyroid nodule (not recorded which). Some clones in this sample may be carry-over from other donors' samples. Sample: adjacent normal tissue. CDR3 sequence (DNA): TGTGCCAGCAGTCCTCTTGGAGTAAGAGGCGGGGAGCTGTTTTTT. It is translated as CASSPLGVRGGELFF.